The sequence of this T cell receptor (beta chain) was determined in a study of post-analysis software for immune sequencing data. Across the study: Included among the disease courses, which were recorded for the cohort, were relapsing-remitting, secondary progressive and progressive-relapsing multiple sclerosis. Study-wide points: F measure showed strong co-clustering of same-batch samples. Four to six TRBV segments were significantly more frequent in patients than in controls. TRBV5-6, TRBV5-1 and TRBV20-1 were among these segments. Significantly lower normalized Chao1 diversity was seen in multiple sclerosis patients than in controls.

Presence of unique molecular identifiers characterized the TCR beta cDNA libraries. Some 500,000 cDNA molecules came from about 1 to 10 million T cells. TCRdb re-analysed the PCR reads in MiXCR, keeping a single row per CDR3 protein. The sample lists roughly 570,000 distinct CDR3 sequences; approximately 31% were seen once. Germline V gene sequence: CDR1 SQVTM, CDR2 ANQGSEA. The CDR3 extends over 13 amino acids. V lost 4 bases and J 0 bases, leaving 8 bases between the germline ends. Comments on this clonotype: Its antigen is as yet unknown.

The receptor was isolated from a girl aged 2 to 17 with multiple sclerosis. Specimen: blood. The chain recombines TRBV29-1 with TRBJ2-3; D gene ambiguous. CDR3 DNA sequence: TGCAGCGTTGCCCCTAGGAGCACAGATACGCAGTATTTT. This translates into CSVAPRSTDTQYF.